This entry is about one T cell receptor (beta chain). Its antigen is not known. The source of the sample is a study of cytomegalovirus exposure and HLA in healthy donors. Study-wide results and limits: Accounts indicate the classifier identified cytomegalovirus status with strong specificity and sensitivity. It is likely that the observed cluster of highly shared sequence variants was a sequencing artifact. A later analysis linked a missense DCLRE1C variant to TCR beta V- and J-gene trimming. It was confirmed in vitro that three of the CMV-associated chains were specific for CMV antigens.

In the PCR, 60 Vbeta and 13 Jbeta primers were used. Assay: immunoSEQ multiplex PCR; the TCRdb copy retains only in-frame clones and omits some. The profile shows about 150,000 clones, roughly 80% of them singletons. Per the germline V gene, CDR1 is SGHRS and CDR2 is YFSETQ. Between the trimmed V and J ends, which lost 6 bases and 1 base, there was a span of 11 bases. CDR3 length: 15 residues. The chain recombines TRBV5-1 with TRBJ1-6, with D perhaps matching TRBD1 (6 bases). The specimen was PBMCs. The source is a male donor in good health and CMV-seronegative. CDR3: CASKRGGSYNSPLHF. The CDR3 nucleotides are TGCGCCAGCAAAAGGGGGGGATCCTATAATTCACCCCTCCACTTT.